These T cell receptor beta chains were read from a single sample in a study of blood T cell repertoires in COVID-19. The table came from immunoSEQ multiplex PCR; TCRdb's copy has only in-frame clones and leaves some out. The sample holds 65,000 to 70,000 clones, roughly 86% seen once. The material sequenced was peripheral blood. All receptors derive from a man aged 40-49 years with COVID-19, enrolled during active disease. Both conserved end residues are part of each CDR3. The D gene is left open where the match is weak. Size is stated for part of the rows, as once, few or many counts, or as a class when the clone is expanded.

clone_size: .; j_call: TRBJ2-2; d_call: TRBD2; v_call: TRBV28; cdr3_nt: TGTGCCAGCACTCCAAGCGGGGGAAACACCGGGGAGCTGTTTTTT; cdr3_aa: CASTPSGGNTGELFF
clone_size: .; j_call: TRBJ1-2; d_call: TRBD1; v_call: TRBV10-2; cdr3_nt: TGCGCCAGCAGTCCCGGGACAGGGGGCTCCCTAAGGGGCTACACCTTC; cdr3_aa: CASSPGTGGSLRGYTF
clone_size: once; j_call: TRBJ2-2; d_call: TRBD1; v_call: TRBV9; cdr3_nt: TGTGCCAGCAGCGTCGAGACAGGGGACACCGGGGAGCTGTTTTTT; cdr3_aa: CASSVETGDTGELFF
clone_size: .; j_call: TRBJ2-6; d_call: .; v_call: TRBV28; cdr3_nt: TGTGCCAGCAGTTTATGGGGCAGACACTCTGGGGCCAACGTCCTGACTTTC; cdr3_aa: CASSLWGRHSGANVLTF
clone_size: .; j_call: TRBJ2-5; d_call: TRBD2; v_call: TRBV7-9; cdr3_nt: TGTGCCAGCGGGGGGGGTCCAGAGACCCAGTACTTC; cdr3_aa: CASGGGPETQYF
clone_size: .; j_call: TRBJ2-5; d_call: TRBD1; v_call: TRBV11-2; cdr3_nt: TGTGCCAGCAGCCCCTCGGGACAGGTCGGAGAGACCCAGTACTTC; cdr3_aa: CASSPSGQVGETQYF
clone_size: .; j_call: TRBJ2-3; d_call: .; v_call: TRBV29-1; cdr3_nt: TGCAGCGTTGATACCGGGACAGATACGCAGTATTTT; cdr3_aa: CSVDTGTDTQYF
clone_size: .; j_call: TRBJ1-3; d_call: .; v_call: TRBV12-3/TRBV12-4; cdr3_nt: TGTGCCAGCACTATGAACGCGGGAAACACCATATATTTT; cdr3_aa: CASTMNAGNTIYF
clone_size: once; j_call: TRBJ1-6; d_call: TRBD1; v_call: TRBV30; cdr3_nt: TGTGCCTGGGGACAGGGGAGGGAATCACCCCTCCACTTT; cdr3_aa: CAWGQGRESPLHF
clone_size: .; j_call: TRBJ1-6; d_call: TRBD1; v_call: TRBV6-5; cdr3_nt: TGTGCCAGCAGGCGACAGGGGGCGGGTTCACCCCTCCACTTT; cdr3_aa: CASRRQGAGSPLHF
clone_size: .; j_call: TRBJ1-1; d_call: TRBD1; v_call: TRBV11-3; cdr3_nt: TGTGCCAGCAGCTTGACAGGGGATAGGCACAGCGAAGCTTTCTTT; cdr3_aa: CASSLTGDRHSEAFF
clone_size: .; j_call: TRBJ1-1; d_call: .; v_call: TRBV10-1; cdr3_nt: TGCGCCAGCAGTGAGAACCAGAGGACTGAAGCTTTCTTT; cdr3_aa: CASSENQRTEAFF
clone_size: .; j_call: TRBJ2-1; d_call: .; v_call: TRBV2; cdr3_nt: TGTGCCAGCAGTAGAGAATACAATGAGCAGTTCTTC; cdr3_aa: CASSREYNEQFF
clone_size: .; j_call: TRBJ2-1; d_call: TRBD2; v_call: TRBV6-5; cdr3_nt: TGTGCCAGCAGTATACCGGGAGGGTGGAAGTTCTTC; cdr3_aa: CASSIPGGWKFF
clone_size: .; j_call: TRBJ1-6; d_call: .; v_call: TRBV13; cdr3_nt: TGTGCCAGCAGCTTAGGAAGGAGGAAAGGATCCCTCCACTTT; cdr3_aa: CASSLGRRKGSLHF
clone_size: once; j_call: TRBJ2-3; d_call: TRBD2; v_call: TRBV28; cdr3_nt: TGTGCCAGCAAGGAGATGTGGGGGGGTAGCACAGATACGCAGTATTTT; cdr3_aa: CASKEMWGGSTDTQYF
clone_size: once; j_call: TRBJ2-1; d_call: TRBD2; v_call: TRBV7-9; cdr3_nt: TGTGCCAGCAGCAGACCGGGGGGTGAGCAGTTCTTC; cdr3_aa: CASSRPGGEQFF